This T cell receptor beta chain was captured by sequencing in a study of blood T cell repertoires in COVID-19. Looking at the study overall: The analysed material was cDNA or gDNA that came from T cells, B-cell-depleted T cells, or PBMCs.

Authors' methods: Estimation of nucleated cell counts relied on the amplification of reference gene primers. The assay was immunoSEQ multiplex PCR, and TCRdb's table has in-frame clones only and misses some. From that table come the V and J calls and clone size; the DNA was used to work out D and trimming. The sample gives 150,000 to 200,000 clones, 88% of which show up once; 4% to 5% is in the top ten. The CDR3 has 15 amino acids. Germline CDR1 reads ENHRY; CDR2 reads SYGVKD. V was pared by 6 bases and J by 4 bases, with 11 bases of the junction left unmatched. J is TRBJ1-1 and V is TRBV10-3; 7 nucleotides align to TRBD1. The source of this sequence is a human donor in a cohort sampled during active COVID-19. Sequencing was done on a sample of peripheral blood. The CDR3 region has the DNA TGTGCCATCAGCGATGACAGGGCGGGGAGCACTGAAGCTTTCTTT. Translation gives CAISDDRAGSTEAFF.